This TCR beta chain was documented in a study of blood T cell repertoires in COVID-19. The overall study: Collection of acute and convalescent COVID-19 samples took place in the United States, Italy and Spain. In each case, the material was cDNA or gDNA derived from T cells, B-cell-depleted T cells, or PBMCs.

The trim removed 3 bases at V and 4 bases at J, leaving 9 bases unmatched. The germline V gene has CDR1 SGDLS and CDR2 YYNGEE. The CDR3 totals 16 residues. Original processing methods: Reference gene primer amplification yielded estimated nucleated cell counts. Some clones are missing from TCRdb's copy, which holds only in-frame ones; the method was immunoSEQ multiplex PCR. The V and J calls and clone size come from that table; D and trimming were worked out from the DNA. The table lists 220,000 or so clones, approximately 84% of them singletons, with more than 2.5% in the top ten. The source material was peripheral blood. The TCR was taken from a young woman who had recovered from COVID-19. The rearrangement joins TRBV9 to TRBJ1-2; 10 bases align to TRBD1. Here the CDR3 DNA reads TGTGCCAGCAGCGCGACCCCAAGGACAGGGGGCTATGGCTACACCTTC. It is translated as CASSATPRTGGYGYTF.